These T cell receptor beta chains were read from a single sample in a study. Via MiXCR, TCRdb re-called the 5' RACE reads, giving one row per CDR3 protein. This sample has 50,000 to 65,000 distinct CDR3 sequences, with roughly 20% found just once. Sequenced: tumor-infiltrating Tregs sorted from the breast tumor. These receptors were obtained from a female donor with breast cancer. CDR3s include the opening cysteine and the closing phenylalanine or tryptophan. The order of the fields is D gene, J gene, clone size, V gene, CDR3 protein, CDR3 DNA. A D gene is named only where the DNA matches it firmly. A row's size may be missing; if present it is once, few, many or a size class.

D: NA
J: TRBJ2-7
size: NA
V: TRBV5-1
CDR3: CASSSEGYEQYF
DNA: TGCGCCAGCAGCTCGGAGGGGTACGAGCAGTACTTC

D: TRBD1
J: TRBJ1-2
size: NA
V: TRBV12-5
CDR3: CASGFQGAGGYTF
DNA: TGTGCTAGTGGTTTCCAGGGGGCAGGGGGCTACACCTTC

D: NA
J: TRBJ1-5
size: few
V: TRBV7-2
CDR3: CASSLRGPLSNQPQHF
DNA: TGTGCCAGCAGCTTGCGAGGACCCCTTAGCAATCAGCCCCAGCATTTT

D: NA
J: TRBJ1-2
size: few
V: TRBV5-6
CDR3: CASSFRTNYGYTF
DNA: TGTGCCAGCAGCTTCAGAACGAACTATGGCTACACCTTC

D: TRBD2
J: TRBJ2-3
size: many
V: TRBV5-4
CDR3: CASSYGLAGVEDTQYF
DNA: TGTGCCAGCAGCTACGGACTAGCGGGAGTAGAGGATACGCAGTATTTT

D: TRBD1
J: TRBJ2-7
size: few
V: TRBV6-5
CDR3: CASSHRGPHEQYF
DNA: TGTGCCAGCAGCCACAGGGGGCCCCACGAGCAGTACTTC

D: NA
J: TRBJ1-2
size: NA
V: TRBV11-2
CDR3: CASRVVTPDGYTF
DNA: TGTGCCAGCCGCGTAGTAACCCCTGATGGCTACACCTTC

D: NA
J: TRBJ1-2
size: NA
V: TRBV3-1
CDR3: CASSQDIWTPSF
DNA: TGTGCCAGCAGCCAAGATATCTGGACCCCTTCCTTC

D: TRBD1
J: TRBJ2-5
size: many
V: TRBV5-1
CDR3: CASSQRDRGPETQYF
DNA: TGCGCCAGCAGCCAAAGAGACAGGGGTCCAGAGACCCAGTACTTC

D: NA
J: TRBJ1-2
size: many
V: TRBV7-9
CDR3: CASTRTTTGANYGYTF
DNA: TGTGCCAGCACCCGTACTACGACAGGAGCTAACTATGGCTACACCTTC